The entry that follows covers one T cell receptor beta chain sequence. The target antigen is unknown. The sample comes from a study of regulatory T cells in long-lasting Graves disease. Study-level results: The study found TRBV28, TRBJ1-2 and TRBJ2-5 favored in persistent disease. Study was limited to peripheral blood, excluding thyroid tissue. Patients with persistent disease shared over 2,500 public clonotypes, outpacing the approximately 920 shared by new patients.

Arm-PCR of CDR3 regions and iRepertoire HTBI primers were the basis on which TCR beta libraries were built. TCRdb recomputed calls from the multiplex PCR reads with MiXCR, one row per CDR3 protein. The sample yields around 450,000 distinct CDR3 sequences, 20% to 25% seen once. The time point here: persistent/refractory GD, antithyroid drugs over 5 years with positive TRAb. With RNA extracted from PBMCs as input, the TCR library was made. The diagnosis of Graves' disease used American Thyroid Association guidelines. Looked up from germline, CDR1 is MDHEN and CDR2 is SYDVKM. The CDR3 contains 15 residues. V dropped 3 bases and J dropped 4; count of bases not matched to a gene: 6.

The sequencing here drew on peripheral blood mononuclear cells (PBMCs), taken when the disease was refractory, from a patient treated with antithyroid drugs. The chain joins TRBV28 to TRBJ2-3, with 8 bases lining up with TRBD2. The source is a female donor with Graves disease. CDR3 sequence (DNA): TGTGCCAGCAGTTTGCGCGGACTAGCCCCAGATACGCAGTATTTT. Translating gives CASSLRGLAPDTQYF.